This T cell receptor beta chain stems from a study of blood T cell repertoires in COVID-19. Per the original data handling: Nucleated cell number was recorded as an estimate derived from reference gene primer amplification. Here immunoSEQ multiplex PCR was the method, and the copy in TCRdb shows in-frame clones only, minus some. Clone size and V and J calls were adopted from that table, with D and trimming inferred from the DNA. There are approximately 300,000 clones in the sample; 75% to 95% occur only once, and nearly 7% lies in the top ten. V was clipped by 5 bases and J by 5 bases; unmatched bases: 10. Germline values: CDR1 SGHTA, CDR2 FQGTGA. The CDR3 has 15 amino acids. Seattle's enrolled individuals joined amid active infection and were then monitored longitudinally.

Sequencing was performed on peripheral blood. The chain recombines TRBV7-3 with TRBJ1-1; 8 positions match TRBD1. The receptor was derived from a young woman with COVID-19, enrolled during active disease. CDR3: CASSITGGAITEAFF. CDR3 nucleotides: TGTGCCAGCAGCATCACAGGGGGTGCGATTACTGAAGCTTTCTTT.